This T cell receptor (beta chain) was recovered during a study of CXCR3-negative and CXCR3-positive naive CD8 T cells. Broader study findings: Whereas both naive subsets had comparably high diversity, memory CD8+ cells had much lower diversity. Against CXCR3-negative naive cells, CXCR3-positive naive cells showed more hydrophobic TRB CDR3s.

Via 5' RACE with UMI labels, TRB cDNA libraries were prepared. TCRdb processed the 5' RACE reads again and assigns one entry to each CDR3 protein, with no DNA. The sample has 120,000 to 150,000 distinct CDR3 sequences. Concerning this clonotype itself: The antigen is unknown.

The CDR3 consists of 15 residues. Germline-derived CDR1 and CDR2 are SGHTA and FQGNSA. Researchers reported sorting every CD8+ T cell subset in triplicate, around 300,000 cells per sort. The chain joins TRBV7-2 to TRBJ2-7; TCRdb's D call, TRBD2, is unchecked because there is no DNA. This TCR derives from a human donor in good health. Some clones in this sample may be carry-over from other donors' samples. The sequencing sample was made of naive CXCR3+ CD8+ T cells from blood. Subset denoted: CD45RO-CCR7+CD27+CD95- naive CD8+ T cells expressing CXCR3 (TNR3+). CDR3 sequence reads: CASSPGTSGGDEQYF. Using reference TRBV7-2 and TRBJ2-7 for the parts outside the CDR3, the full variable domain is GAGVSQSPSNKVTEKGKDVELRCDPISGHTALYWYRQSLGQGLEFLIYFQGNSAPDKSGLPSDRFSAERTGGSVSTLTIQRTQQEDSAVYLCASSPGTSGGDEQYFGPGTRLTVT.